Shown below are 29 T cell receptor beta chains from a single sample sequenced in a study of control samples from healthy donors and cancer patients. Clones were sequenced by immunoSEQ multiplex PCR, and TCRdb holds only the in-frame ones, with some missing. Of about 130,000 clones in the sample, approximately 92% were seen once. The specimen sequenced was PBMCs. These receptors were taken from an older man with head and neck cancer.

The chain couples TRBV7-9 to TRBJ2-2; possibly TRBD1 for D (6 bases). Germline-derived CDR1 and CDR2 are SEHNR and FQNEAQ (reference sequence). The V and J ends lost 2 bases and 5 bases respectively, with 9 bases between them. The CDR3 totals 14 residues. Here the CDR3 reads CASSLSGVTGELFF. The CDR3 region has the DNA TGTGCCAGCAGCTTATCAGGGGTTACCGGGGAGCTGTTTTTT.

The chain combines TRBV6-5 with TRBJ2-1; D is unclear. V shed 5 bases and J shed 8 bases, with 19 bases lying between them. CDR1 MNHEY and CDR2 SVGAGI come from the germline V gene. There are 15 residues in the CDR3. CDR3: CASSTIFGGVHEQFF. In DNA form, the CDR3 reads TGTGCCAGCAGTACCATTTTCGGCGGAGTACATGAGCAGTTCTTC.

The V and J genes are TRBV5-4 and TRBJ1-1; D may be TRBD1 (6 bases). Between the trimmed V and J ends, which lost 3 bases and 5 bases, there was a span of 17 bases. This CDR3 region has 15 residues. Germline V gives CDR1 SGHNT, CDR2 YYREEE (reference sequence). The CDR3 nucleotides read TGTGCCAGCAGCTCTCAAAGCGGACAGCTGACTGAAGCTTTCTTT. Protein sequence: CASSSQSGQLTEAFF.

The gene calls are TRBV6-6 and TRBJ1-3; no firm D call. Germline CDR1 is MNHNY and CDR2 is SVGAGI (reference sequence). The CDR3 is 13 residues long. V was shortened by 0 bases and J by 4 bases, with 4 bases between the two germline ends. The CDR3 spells CASSYSLGNTIYF. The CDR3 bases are TGTGCCAGCAGTTACTCTCTCGGAAACACCATATATTTT.

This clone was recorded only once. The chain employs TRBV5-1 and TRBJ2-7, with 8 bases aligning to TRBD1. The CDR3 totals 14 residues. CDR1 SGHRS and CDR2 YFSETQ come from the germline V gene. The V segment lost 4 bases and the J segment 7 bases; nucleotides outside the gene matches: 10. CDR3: CASSPGQGLSEQYF. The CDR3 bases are TGCGCCAGCAGCCCCGGACAGGGCTTGTCAGAGCAGTACTTC.

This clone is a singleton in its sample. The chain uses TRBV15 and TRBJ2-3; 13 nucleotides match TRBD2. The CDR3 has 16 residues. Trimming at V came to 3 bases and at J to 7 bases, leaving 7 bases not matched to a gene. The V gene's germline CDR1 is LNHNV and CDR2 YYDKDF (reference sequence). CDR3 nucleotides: TGTGCCACCAGCAGCGGACTAGCGGGAGTCCGGCATACGCAGTATTTT. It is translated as CATSSGLAGVRHTQYF.

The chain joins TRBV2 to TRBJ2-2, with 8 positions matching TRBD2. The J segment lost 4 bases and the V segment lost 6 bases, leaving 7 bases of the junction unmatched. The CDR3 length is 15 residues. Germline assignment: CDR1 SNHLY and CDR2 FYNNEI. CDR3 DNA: TGTGCCAGCAGGACACGGGGGGGAGTCACCGGGGAGCTGTTTTTT. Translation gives CASRTRGGVTGELFF.

This chain's CDR3 is CASSVKSNQPQHF. DNA for the CDR3: TGTGCCAGCAGCGTAAAAAGTAATCAGCCCCAGCATTTT. The chain couples TRBV9 to TRBJ1-5; no clear D. CDR1 and CDR2 from the germline V gene are SGDLS and YYNGEE. V lost 1 base and J 4 bases, leaving 6 bases between the germline ends. The CDR3 runs 13 residues.

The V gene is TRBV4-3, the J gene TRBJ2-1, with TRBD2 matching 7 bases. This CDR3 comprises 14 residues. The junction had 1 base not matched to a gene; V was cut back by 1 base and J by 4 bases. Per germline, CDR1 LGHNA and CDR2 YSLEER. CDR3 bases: TGCGCCAGCAGCCAAGGCGGGAGATACAATGAGCAGTTCTTC. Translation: CASSQGGRYNEQFF.

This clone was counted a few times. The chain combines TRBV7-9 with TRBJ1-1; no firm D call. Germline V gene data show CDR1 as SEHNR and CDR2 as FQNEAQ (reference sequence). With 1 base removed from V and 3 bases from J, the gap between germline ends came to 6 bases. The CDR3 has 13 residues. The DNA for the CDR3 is TGTGCCAGCAGCTTAGTGGGAGACACTGAAGCTTTCTTT. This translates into CASSLVGDTEAFF.

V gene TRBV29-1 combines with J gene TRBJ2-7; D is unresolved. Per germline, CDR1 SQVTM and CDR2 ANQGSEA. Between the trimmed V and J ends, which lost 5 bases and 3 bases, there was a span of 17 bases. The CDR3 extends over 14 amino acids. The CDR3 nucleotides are TGCAGCGTTTCTGTCCGGCAGGTAGGCTACGAGCAGTACTTC. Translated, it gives CSVSVRQVGYEQYF.

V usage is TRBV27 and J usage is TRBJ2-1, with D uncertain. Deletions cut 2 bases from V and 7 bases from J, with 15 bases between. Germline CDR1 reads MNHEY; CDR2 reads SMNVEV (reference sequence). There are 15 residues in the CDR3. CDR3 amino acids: CASSLRAQLGNEQFF. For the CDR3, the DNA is TGTGCCAGCAGTTTAAGGGCTCAGCTGGGGAATGAGCAGTTCTTC.

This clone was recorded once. The CDR3 protein is CASSLLGGRTTYEQYF. CDR3 nucleotide sequence: TGTGCCAGCAGTTTATTGGGCGGGAGAACTACCTACGAGCAGTACTTC. The chain links TRBV27 to TRBJ2-7; 7 nucleotides line up with TRBD2. The V gene's germline CDR1 is MNHEY and CDR2 SMNVEV (reference sequence). The trim removed 1 base at V and 2 bases at J, leaving 8 bases unmatched. The CDR3 runs 16 residues.

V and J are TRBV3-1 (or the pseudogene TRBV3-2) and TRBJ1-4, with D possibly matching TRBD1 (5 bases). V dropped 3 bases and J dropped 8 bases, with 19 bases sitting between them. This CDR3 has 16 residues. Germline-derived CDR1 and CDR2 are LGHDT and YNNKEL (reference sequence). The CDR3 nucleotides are TGTGCCAGCAGCCAGGCCGGCCAGGGCGGTGGGGAAAAACTGTTTTTT. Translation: CASSQAGQGGGEKLFF.

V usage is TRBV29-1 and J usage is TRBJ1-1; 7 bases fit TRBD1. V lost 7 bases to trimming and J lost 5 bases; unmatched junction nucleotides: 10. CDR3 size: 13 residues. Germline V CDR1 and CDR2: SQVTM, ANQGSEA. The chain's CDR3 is CSAQGRGRTEAFF. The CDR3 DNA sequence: TGCAGCGCCCAGGGTAGGGGGCGAACTGAAGCTTTCTTT.

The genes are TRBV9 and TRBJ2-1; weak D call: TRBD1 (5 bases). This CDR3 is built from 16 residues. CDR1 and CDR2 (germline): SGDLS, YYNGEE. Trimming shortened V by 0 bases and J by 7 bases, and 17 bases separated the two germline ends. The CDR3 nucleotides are TGTGCCAGCAGCGTAGGGGGCCCGAACCCCTGGAATGAGCAGTTCTTC. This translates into CASSVGGPNPWNEQFF.

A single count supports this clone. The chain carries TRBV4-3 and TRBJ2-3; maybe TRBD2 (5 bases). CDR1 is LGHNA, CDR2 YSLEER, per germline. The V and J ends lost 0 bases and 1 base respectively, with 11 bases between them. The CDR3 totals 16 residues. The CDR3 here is CASSQERGIRTDTQYF. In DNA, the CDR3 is TGCGCCAGCAGCCAAGAGCGAGGGATACGCACAGATACGCAGTATTTT.

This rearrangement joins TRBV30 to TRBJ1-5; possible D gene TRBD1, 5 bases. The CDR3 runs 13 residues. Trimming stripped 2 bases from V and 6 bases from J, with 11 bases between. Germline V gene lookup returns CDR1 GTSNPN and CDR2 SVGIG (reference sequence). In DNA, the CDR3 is TGTGCCTGGAGTCCTTATGGGACTCAGCCCCAGCATTTT. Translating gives CAWSPYGTQPQHF. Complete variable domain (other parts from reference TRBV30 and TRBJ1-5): SQTIHQWPATLVQPVGSPLSLECTVEGTSNPNLYWYRQAAGRGLQLLFYSVGIGQISSEVPQNLSASRPQDRQFILSSKKLLLSDSGFYLCAWSPYGTQPQHFGDGTRLSIL.

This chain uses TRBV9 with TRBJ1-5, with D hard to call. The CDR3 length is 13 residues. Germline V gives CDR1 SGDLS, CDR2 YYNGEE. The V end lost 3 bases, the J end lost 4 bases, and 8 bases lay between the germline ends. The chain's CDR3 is CASSATLNQPQHF. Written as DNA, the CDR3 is TGTGCCAGCAGCGCCACTCTGAATCAGCCCCAGCATTTT.

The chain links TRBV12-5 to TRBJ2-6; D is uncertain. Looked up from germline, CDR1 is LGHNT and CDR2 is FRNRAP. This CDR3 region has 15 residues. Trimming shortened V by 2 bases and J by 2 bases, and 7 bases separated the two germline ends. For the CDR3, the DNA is TGTGCTAGTGGTTTGTCGGCGACTGGGGCCAACGTCCTGACTTTC. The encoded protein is CASGLSATGANVLTF.

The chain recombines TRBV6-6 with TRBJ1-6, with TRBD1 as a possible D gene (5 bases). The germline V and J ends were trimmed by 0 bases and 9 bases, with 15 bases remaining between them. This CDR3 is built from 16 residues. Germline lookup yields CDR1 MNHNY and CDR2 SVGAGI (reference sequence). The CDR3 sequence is CASSYSAGVVRSPLHF. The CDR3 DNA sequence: TGTGCCAGCAGTTACTCAGCGGGGGTCGTGCGTTCACCCCTCCACTTT.

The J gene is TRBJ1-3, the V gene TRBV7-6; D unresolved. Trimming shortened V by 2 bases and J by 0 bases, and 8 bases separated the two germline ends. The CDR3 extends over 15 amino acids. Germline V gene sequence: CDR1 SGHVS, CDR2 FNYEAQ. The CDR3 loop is CASSLNGDSGNTIYF. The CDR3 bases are TGTGCCAGCAGCTTAAACGGAGACTCTGGAAACACCATATATTTT.

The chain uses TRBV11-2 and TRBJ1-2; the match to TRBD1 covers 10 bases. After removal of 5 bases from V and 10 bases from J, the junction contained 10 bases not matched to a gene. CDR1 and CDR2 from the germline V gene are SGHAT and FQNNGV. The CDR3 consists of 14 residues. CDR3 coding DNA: TGTGCCAGCAGCCCAGAGGGACAGGGGCCTGTCTACACCTTC. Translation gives CASSPEGQGPVYTF.

CDR3 nucleotides: TGTGCCAGCAGTTACAGGGGACAGTTAACTGGCTACACCTTC. Its protein is CASSYRGQLTGYTF. The V gene is TRBV6-2 or TRBV6-3, the J gene TRBJ1-2; 7 bases map to TRBD1. Losses at the gene ends were 2 bases for V and 7 bases for J; bases not matched to a gene: 7. CDR3 size: 14 residues. Germline V gene lookup returns CDR1 MNHEY and CDR2 SVGEGT.

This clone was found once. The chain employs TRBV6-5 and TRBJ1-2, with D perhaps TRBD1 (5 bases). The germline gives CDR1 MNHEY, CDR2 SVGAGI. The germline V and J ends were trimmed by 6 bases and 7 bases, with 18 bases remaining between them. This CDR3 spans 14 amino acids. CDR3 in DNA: TGTGCCAGCAGCCGGGCAGGGATAGGAGGTGGCTACACCTTC. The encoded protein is CASSRAGIGGGYTF.

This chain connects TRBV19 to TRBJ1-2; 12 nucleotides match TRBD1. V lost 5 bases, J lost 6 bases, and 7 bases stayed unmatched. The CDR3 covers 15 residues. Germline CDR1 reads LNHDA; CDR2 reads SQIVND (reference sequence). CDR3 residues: CASSDRDRGQDGYTF. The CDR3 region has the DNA TGTGCCAGTAGTGACAGGGACAGGGGGCAAGATGGCTACACCTTC.

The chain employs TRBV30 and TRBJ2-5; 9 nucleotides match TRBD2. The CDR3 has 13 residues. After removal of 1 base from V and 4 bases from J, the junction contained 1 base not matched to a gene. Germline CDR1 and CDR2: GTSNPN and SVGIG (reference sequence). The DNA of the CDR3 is TGTGCCTGGAGTGGACTAGCGGCAGAGACCCAGTACTTC. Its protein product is CAWSGLAAETQYF.

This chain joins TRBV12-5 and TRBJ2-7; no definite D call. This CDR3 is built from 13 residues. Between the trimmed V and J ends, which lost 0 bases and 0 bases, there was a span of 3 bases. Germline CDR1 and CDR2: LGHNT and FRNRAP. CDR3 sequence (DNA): TGTGCTAGTGGTTTGGTACCCTCCTACGAGCAGTACTTC. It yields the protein CASGLVPSYEQYF.

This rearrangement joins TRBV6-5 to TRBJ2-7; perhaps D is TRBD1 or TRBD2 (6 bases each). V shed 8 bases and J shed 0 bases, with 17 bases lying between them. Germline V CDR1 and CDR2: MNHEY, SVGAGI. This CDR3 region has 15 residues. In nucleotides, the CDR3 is TGTGCCAGCCAAGACGGGGGCGCCTTCTCCTACGAGCAGTACTTC. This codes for CASQDGGAFSYEQYF.